The 20 T cell receptor beta chains reported below all come from one sample, sequenced in a study of blood T cells in healthy people across ages. Primed by a sample-barcoded 5' primer and a J-beta primer mix, a second PCR proceeded for about 7 to 12 cycles. TCRdb reprocessed the 5' RACE reads with MiXCR, giving one entry per CDR3 protein. Of 800,000 to 950,000 distinct CDR3 sequences in the sample, roughly 29% are singletons; the top ten hold roughly 10%. The same data also contributed to another study, on T cells of mothers and their children.

The specimen sequenced was blood. The receptors originated from a woman in her forties in good health.

The genes are TRBV6-6 and TRBJ2-1; D call uncertain. Judging by the DNA end, TRBJ2-7 fits better; the J call may be wrong. Germline loops: CDR1 MNHNY, CDR2 SVGAGI (reference sequence). The CDR3 is made up of 12 amino acids. The CDR3 here is CAGTGSYNEQYF. CDR3 DNA sequence: TGTGCCGGCACCGGCTCCTACAATGAGCAGTACTTC.

The chain couples TRBV18 to TRBJ2-4; D gene uncertain. CDR3 size: 14 residues. The V and J ends lost 0 bases and 13 bases respectively, with 16 bases between them. The germline CDR1 and CDR2 sequences are KGHSH and LQKENI. The CDR3 spells CASSPPNSDNEQYF. CDR3 coding DNA: TGTGCCAGCTCACCACCCAACAGCGACAATGAGCAGTACTTC.

Note on this clonotype: This could be a read error, since a much larger clone is one nucleotide away. The rearrangement joins TRBV20-1 to TRBJ2-1; D possibly uses TRBD1 or TRBD2 (5 bases each). Germline-derived CDR1 and CDR2 are DFQATT and SNEGSKA (reference sequence). With 6 bases removed from V and 10 bases from J, the gap between germline ends came to 22 bases. This CDR3 spans 14 amino acids. CDR3 sequence reads: CSATPAGTSYEQFF. In nucleotides, the CDR3 is TGCAGTGCAACACCGGCAGGGACCTCCTACGAGCAGTTCTTC.

On this clonotype itself: A read error may explain this, as a much larger clone is one base away. The chain employs TRBV3-1 and TRBJ2-4; 10 bases map to TRBD2. CDR3 length: 16 residues. Germline V lookup: CDR1 LGHDT, CDR2 YNNKEL (reference sequence). The CDR3, as DNA: TGTGCCGGCAGCTGGGGAGCGGGGGGGGCCAAAAACATTCAGTACTTC. This encodes CAGSWGAGGAKNIQYF.

At least ten counts were recorded for this clonotype. The V call is TRBV7-2, the J call TRBJ2-3, with a weak D call TRBD2 (6 bases). The V end was cut by 3 bases, the J end by 0 bases, with 10 bases between. Germline CDR1 is SGHTA and CDR2 is FQGNSA. The CDR3 is 15 amino acids. For the CDR3, the DNA is TGTGCCAGCAGCTTCCGTGGGGGGAGCACAGATACGCAGTATTTT. The encoded protein is CASSFRGGSTDTQYF.

The V gene is TRBV19, the J gene TRBJ1-2; TRBD1 might be the D (5 bases). The V end was cut by 5 bases, the J end by 2 bases, with 9 bases between. This CDR3 has 13 residues. Germline V CDR1 and CDR2: LNHDA, SQIVND (reference sequence). The CDR3 spells CASSRQMNYGYTF. Here the CDR3 DNA reads TGTGCCAGTAGTCGACAGATGAACTATGGCTACACCTTC.

Only a few counts were recorded for this clonotype. The chain combines TRBV6-4 with TRBJ2-1; tentatively, D is TRBD2 (5 bases). V gave up 3 bases and J gave up 7 bases, with 10 bases separating them. The germline V gene has CDR1 MRHNA and CDR2 SNTAGT. CDR3 length: 13 residues. The DNA of the CDR3 is TGTGCCAGCAGTGAAGGGAGTACAAATGAGCAGTTCTTC. Translated: CASSEGSTNEQFF.

A note on this clonotype: The junction shows a germline mismatch at one end, possibly a read error. The chain joins TRBV4-1 to TRBJ1-1; the D gene is possibly TRBD1 (5 bases). The CDR3 has 17 amino acids. CDR1 and CDR2 from the germline V gene are MGHRA and YSYEKL. The chain's CDR3 is CASSQEPRVPSNTEAFF. The CDR3 region has the DNA TGCGCCAGCAGCCAAGAACCCAGGGTACCCTCGAACACTGAGGCTTTCTTT.

J is TRBJ1-5 and V is TRBV6-6, with D tentatively TRBD1 (5 bases). In germline, CDR1 is MNHNY, CDR2 SVGAGI (reference sequence). V lost 4 bases and J lost 10, with 14 bases in between. The CDR3 is 13 residues long. The DNA of the CDR3 is TGTGCCAGCAGTTTACAGGATAGCAGCCCCCAGCATTTT. It is translated as CASSLQDSSPQHF.

In its sample, this clonotype was seen once. The chain employs TRBV10-3 and TRBJ1-1; 8 bases map to TRBD1. The germline CDR1 and CDR2 sequences are ENHRY and SYGVKD. V was pared by 2 bases and J by 6 bases, with 2 bases of the junction left unmatched. The CDR3 sequence is 13 residues long. This chain's CDR3 is CAISEMTGAEAFF. In DNA form, the CDR3 reads TGTGCCATCAGTGAGATGACAGGGGCTGAAGCTTTCTTT.

J is TRBJ2-1 and V is TRBV29-1, with TRBD1 matching over 8 bases. The CDR3 is 12 amino acids. Germline V gene lookup returns CDR1 SQVTM and CDR2 ANQGSEA. The V gene end was trimmed by 6 bases and the J gene end by 7 bases; junction bases not matched to a gene: 5. In DNA, the CDR3 is TGCAGCGTGGGGACAGGTGGGAATGAGCAGTTCTTC. Translated: CSVGTGGNEQFF.

This sequence joins TRBV3-1 and TRBJ1-2; D is uncertain. V lost 0 bases to trimming and J lost 2 bases, with 7 bases between them. Germline assignment: CDR1 LGHDT and CDR2 YNNKEL (reference sequence). The CDR3 extends over 14 amino acids. The CDR3 protein is CASSQEQVNYGYTF. In DNA form, the CDR3 reads TGTGCCAGCAGCCAAGAGCAGGTGAACTATGGCTACACCTTC.

This chain links TRBV2 with TRBJ2-6, with 9 positions matching TRBD1. The germline V gene has CDR1 SNHLY and CDR2 FYNNEI. The CDR3 loop spans 18 amino acids. The V segment lost 3 bases and the J segment 6 bases; nucleotides outside the gene matches: 12. The CDR3 loop reads CASSEVGQGLTEANVLTF. The CDR3, as DNA: TGTGCCAGCAGTGAGGTGGGACAGGGACTCACTGAGGCCAACGTCCTGACTTTC.

This clonotype was observed at least ten times. The DNA for the CDR3 is TGCGCCAGCAGCAGAGGGCGAGCGGCGGGGGGAGACAATGAGCAGTTCTTC. It is translated as CASSRGRAAGGDNEQFF. The chain couples TRBV5-1 to TRBJ2-1; 8 positions agree with TRBD2. This CDR3 is built from 17 residues. Germline CDR1 and CDR2: SGHRS and YFSETQ. V shed 4 bases, J shed 5 bases, and the junction held 14 bases outside the gene matches. The full variable domain, completed using reference TRBV5-1 and TRBJ2-1, is KAGVTQTPRYLIKTRGQQVTLSCSPISGHRSVSWYQQTPGQGLQFLFEYFSETQRNKGNFPGRFSGRQFSNSRSEMNVSTLELGDSALYLCASSRGRAAGGDNEQFFGPGTRLTVL.

This clonotype has ten or more counts. J is TRBJ2-3 and V is TRBV5-1, with unresolved D. CDR3 length equals 14 residues. Per germline, CDR1 SGHRS and CDR2 YFSETQ. Trimming stripped 7 bases from V and 2 bases from J, with 14 bases between. The CDR3 region has the DNA TGCGCCAGCGGGGATGGGGATTTCACAGATACGCAGTATTTT. Its protein product is CASGDGDFTDTQYF.

The chain has TRBV13 and TRBJ1-1; D perhaps matches TRBD1 (6 bases). Germline V gene lookup returns CDR1 PRHDT and CDR2 FYEKMQ (reference sequence). V lost 1 base and J lost 1, with 10 bases in between. The CDR3 has 15 amino acids. CDR3 sequence: CASSLEGGSNTEAFF. The CDR3 region has the DNA TGTGCCAGCAGCTTAGAAGGGGGGTCGAACACTGAAGCTTTCTTT.

Concerning this clonotype itself: A much larger clone is a single base away; this may be a read error. The V call is TRBV28, the J call TRBJ1-1, with D possibly being TRBD1 (6 bases). The V and J ends lost 7 bases and 6 bases respectively, with 9 bases between them. Germline-derived CDR1 and CDR2 are MDHEN and SYDVKM. The CDR3 totals 11 residues. The CDR3 here is CASNYRAEAFF. The DNA of the CDR3 is TGTGCCAGCAACTACAGGGCTGAAGCTTTCTTT. The full variable domain, in which reference TRBV28 and TRBJ1-1 provide the parts outside the CDR3, is DVKVTQSSRYLVKRTGEKVFLECVQDMDHENMFWYRQDPGLGLRLIYFSYDVKMKEKGDIPEGYSVSREKKERFSLILESASTNQTSMYLCASNYRAEAFFGQGTRLTVV.

This clonotype occurred a few times. The chain recombines TRBV7-9 with TRBJ1-2; 7 bases fit TRBD1. V gave up 5 bases and J gave up 2 bases; unmatched junction bases: 8. Germline CDR1 and CDR2: SEHNR and FQNEAQ (reference sequence). This CDR3 region has 15 residues. This CDR3 reads CASSEGQNRNYGYTF. CDR3 DNA: TGTGCCAGCAGCGAGGGACAGAATAGAAACTATGGCTACACCTTC.

This clonotype was counted a few times. The V call is TRBV10-3, the J call TRBJ2-1, with 11 bases aligning to TRBD1. Germline CDR1 ENHRY, CDR2 SYGVKD. The CDR3 has 14 amino acids. The J segment lost 8 bases and the V segment lost 3 bases, leaving 3 bases of the junction unmatched. CDR3 DNA: TGTGCCATCAGTGAAAGGGGACAGGGGGATGAGCAGTTCTTC. It codes for CAISERGQGDEQFF.

This clonotype was seen more than once but under ten times. This sequence joins TRBV7-9 and TRBJ2-1, with a weak D call TRBD1 (8 bases). The CDR3 is 11 amino acids. The germline V gene encodes CDR1 SEHNR and CDR2 FQNEAQ (reference sequence). V was clipped by 5 bases and J by 15 bases, with 14 bases between them. The CDR3 sequence is CASSPGGGGFF. In DNA, the CDR3 is TGTGCCAGCAGCCCAGGGGGCGGGGGGTTCTTC.